The clone carrying this T cell receptor (beta chain) was picked up one time. Its antigen remains unidentified. The time point is: persistent/refractory GD, antithyroid drugs over 5 years with positive TRAb. PBMC-extracted RNA yielded the TCR library. These data come from a study of regulatory T cells in long-lasting Graves disease. Across the study: The term persistent Graves' disease signified upward of 5 years on antithyroid drugs with positive TSH receptor antibodies.

Notes on the study in general: Preferential use of TRBV28, TRBJ1-2 and TRBJ2-5 was seen in persistent disease.

Germline values: CDR1 LNHNV, CDR2 YYDKDF (reference sequence). The V segment lost 1 base and the J segment 4 bases; nucleotides outside the gene matches: 7. CDR3 size: 17 residues. HTBI primers from iRepertoire and Arm-PCR of CDR3 regions yielded the TCR beta libraries. TCRdb used MiXCR to reprocess the multiplex PCR reads, holding one entry per CDR3 protein. Here the sample spans roughly 450,000 distinct CDR3 sequences, about a quarter being singletons. Material: peripheral blood mononuclear cells (PBMCs), obtained when the disease was refractory, from a patient treated with antithyroid drugs. The chain carries TRBV15 and TRBJ2-5, with 12 positions matching TRBD2. The receptor comes from a female donor with Graves disease. CDR3 in amino acids: CATSRGSLLAGGETQYF. CDR3 DNA sequence: TGTGCCACCAGCAGAGGAAGTTTACTAGCGGGAGGAGAGACCCAGTACTTC.